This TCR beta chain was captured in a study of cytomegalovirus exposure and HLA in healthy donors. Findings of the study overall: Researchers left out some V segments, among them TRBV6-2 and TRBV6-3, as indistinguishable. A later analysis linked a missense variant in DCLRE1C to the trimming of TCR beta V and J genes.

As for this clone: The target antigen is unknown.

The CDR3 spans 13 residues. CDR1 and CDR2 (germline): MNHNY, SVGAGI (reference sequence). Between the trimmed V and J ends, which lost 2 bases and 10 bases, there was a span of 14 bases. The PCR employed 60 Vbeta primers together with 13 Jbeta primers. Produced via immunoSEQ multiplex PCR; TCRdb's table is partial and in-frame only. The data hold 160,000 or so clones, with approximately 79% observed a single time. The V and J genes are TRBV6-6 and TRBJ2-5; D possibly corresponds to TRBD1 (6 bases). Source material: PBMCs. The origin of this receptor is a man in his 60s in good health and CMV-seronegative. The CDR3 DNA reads TGTGCCAGCAGTTACGCACCTCCAGGGGTCCAGTACTTC. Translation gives CASSYAPPGVQYF.